This TCR beta chain was obtained from a study of blood T cell repertoires in COVID-19. Across the whole study: Material from acute and convalescent COVID-19 was sourced from the United States, Italy and Spain. T cells, B-cell-depleted T cells, or PBMCs provided the cDNA or gDNA that served as material.

As handled by the study authors: The authors estimated nucleated cell counts from reference gene primer amplification. Assay: immunoSEQ multiplex PCR; the TCRdb copy retains only in-frame clones and omits some. V and J calls and clone size are copied from that table; D and trimming were computed from the DNA. The top ten hold roughly 2.9% of the sample, which has roughly 250,000 clones, 81% seen once. CDR3 length: 13 amino acids. Germline CDR1 and CDR2: KGHSY and FQNENV. V lost 2 bases, J lost 6 bases, and 8 bases lay in between. This chain links TRBV16 with TRBJ1-5, with D possibly matching TRBD1 (5 bases). Sequencing was performed on peripheral blood. This TCR was recovered from a woman aged 55-70 years with active or convalescent COVID-19. For the CDR3, the DNA is TGTGCCAGCAGCCAAGGACATGCTCAGCCCCAGCATTTT. Translation: CASSQGHAQPQHF.